This T cell receptor (beta chain) was retrieved from a study of T cells after yellow fever vaccination. Germline V gene data show CDR1 as MNHNS and CDR2 as SASEGT. The length of the CDR3 is 13 residues. Trimming left V 6 bases short and J 7 bases short, with 12 bases between. One entry per CDR3 protein, called by TCRdb with MiXCR from the 5' RACE reads. This sample carries hundreds of thousands of distinct CDR3 sequences, around 12% of them seen once, and the ten largest clones take approximately 3.3%. The TCR sequence derives from a young man who received the YFV17D yellow fever vaccine. V is TRBV6-1 and J is TRBJ2-2; D is uncertain. The specimen was CD4+ T cells sorted from PBMCs, collected 15 days after the yellow fever booster vaccination. The DNA for the CDR3 is TGTGCCAGCAGGACCCCTTTGGGCGGGGAGCTGTTTTTT. Encoded protein: CASRTPLGGELFF.